The present entry profiles one T cell receptor (beta chain) with its context. This clone was counted once. The antigen it recognizes is unknown. No base-level quality is on record; no much larger clone is a single base apart. This sample's time point label indicates: baseline before first vaccination. Vaccinee samples were obtained from the UK trials COV001 and COV002, which included a single-blind randomized controlled phase 2/3 trial of AZD1222 (ChAdOx1 nCoV-19) in healthy adults. For TCRbeta chain sequencing, PBMC samples from trial participants were taken at day 0 and at day 28 after the second dose. The CDR3 regions of human TCRbeta chains were analyzed by immunosequencing. The original methods were these. TCRs in the repertoires were compared against a reference library of SARS-CoV-2-specific TCRs that had been generated with the MIRA antigen-specificity platform. Breadth meant the fraction of unique TCRs that were SARS-CoV-2-associated, whereas depth meant the fraction of total T cells that were SARS-CoV-2-associated. Using the MIRA data, each spike-specific TCR was assigned both to the spike region to which the TCR was reactive and to a CD4 or CD8 class. Log10-transformed breadth and depth values were compared by one-way ANOVA with Sidak's multiple comparisons tests. TCRdb's version of the immuneACCESS table is confined to in-frame rearrangements and falls short of the full clone set. An unresolved V gene accounts for under half of the shortfall where checked; the remainder is of unknown origin. Clone size and V and J calls were adopted from that table, with D and trimming inferred from the DNA. The sample table lists over 100,000 clones, over 75% of them with a count of one. Around 9% of the sample goes to the ten largest clones.

This sample is part of a study of T cell responses to AZD1222 COVID-19 vaccine (dated by TCRdb to the early 2020s). Concerning the study at large: Because spike-specific TCR depth and breadth did not differ between the two schedules, AZD1222 recipients who got a second dose at roughly 4 weeks were pooled with those who got a second dose at roughly 12 weeks. A total of around 240 trial participants underwent TCR sequencing, of whom roughly 210 had received two doses of AZD1222 and about 25 had received two doses of the MenACWY control vaccine. Trial participants were enrolled by age into subgroups of 18-55, 56-69 and 70-plus years, and around 140, 26 and 57 TCR-sequenced participants, respectively, were included in these subgroups. Broad study findings and their caveats: No day 14 peak-response samples were available, so repertoires were characterized only after the peak T cell response. Reportedly, close to half of the unique spike-specific TCRs recognized epitopes lying outside the regions that are mutated in the B.1.351 and B.1.1.7 variants. Vaccine-associated CD4 TCRs spanned the whole spike protein, with dominant responses in regions 160-218 and 743-854. The 56-69-year group was small, and its depth increase did not reach significance, likely because of low power. Conclusions about previously exposed vaccinees are limited, since just five or six AZD1222 recipients were seropositive for SARS-CoV-2 at baseline. Participants were mostly white British, with more females than males. The authors suggested clonal diversity may have been underestimated. A significant rise in spike-specific TCR breadth and depth was observed after two AZD1222 doses relative to day 0 and relative to MenACWY recipients.

Relative to germline, V is 7 bases shorter and J is 0 bases shorter, with 13 bases between their ends. According to the germline V gene, CDR1 reads LGHNA and CDR2 reads YNFKEQ. The CDR3, cysteine through phenylalanine, is 15 amino acids long. The DNA shown is the 45-base CDR3, in frame from base 1. In this chain, TRBV4-2 is recombined with TRBJ1-3; a confident D gene designation cannot be given. The sample here was peripheral blood, taken on day 0 of AZD1222 vaccination. This TCR came from an adult in good health. CDR3 protein: CASTNSRPSGNTIYF. The DNA reads as follows: TGTGCCAGCACCAACAGCAGACCCTCTGGAAACACCATATATTTT.